This T cell receptor (beta chain) emerged from a study of cytomegalovirus exposure and HLA in healthy donors. Regarding the study as a whole: Earlier analysis yielded a pattern in which most TCR beta V segments were productive about 87% or about 30% of the time.

A word on this clone: The antigen is not known.

This CDR3 has 15 amino acids. The germline CDR1 and CDR2 sequences are ENHRY and SYGVKD. V trimming: 3 bases; J trimming: 0 bases; junction bases outside the gene matches: 3. PCR involved 60 Vbeta and 13 Jbeta primers. Data came from immunoSEQ multiplex PCR; TCRdb stores just in-frame clones and leaves some out. The sample comprises 100,000 to 150,000 clones, 65% to 85% of which are singletons, and 2.9% rests with the top ten. The clonotype was recovered from a woman aged 35 to 49 in good health and CMV-seropositive. The chain couples TRBV10-3 to TRBJ2-7; TRBD2 matches at 9 bases. Material: PBMCs. CDR3 nucleotides: TGTGCCATCAGTGAAGGTAGCGGGGGCTCCTACGAGCAGTACTTC. Translated: CAISEGSGGSYEQYF.